This T cell receptor (beta chain) derives from a study of OX40 agonist ivuxolimab in advanced cancers. Looking at the study overall: Enrolled patients in dose escalation had cancers that were hepatocellular carcinoma, melanoma, renal cell or head and neck cancer. Whole-study findings and limits: The 0.1-3.0 mg/kg partial responders had among the lowest clonal expansion. A proportion of nonresponders additionally exhibited low normalized T-cell clonal expansion. Among T cells, CD8+ cells averaged more expanded clones than CD4+ cells.

Of note for this clone: Its antigen is as yet unknown.

Here immunoSEQ multiplex PCR was the method, and the copy in TCRdb shows in-frame clones only, minus some. The data show some 65,000 clones, roughly 84% seen once. The sequence derives from an adult with an advanced solid tumor such as melanoma, head and neck, liver or kidney cancer. Source: CD4+ or CD8+ T cells sorted from blood, taken in a trial of the OX40 agonist ivuxolimab.

The CDR3 region is CATSSRTGGTNEQFF. In DNA, the CDR3 is TGTGCCACCAGCAGTAGGACAGGGGGGACGAATGAGCAGTTCTTC. The chain uses TRBV15 and TRBJ2-1; 10 nucleotides align to TRBD1. Germline lookup yields CDR1 LNHNV and CDR2 YYDKDF (reference sequence). CDR3 length equals 15 residues. The V gene end was trimmed by 3 bases and the J gene end by 7 bases; junction bases not matched to a gene: 6.